This T cell receptor (beta chain) was sequenced in a study of control samples from healthy donors and cancer patients. The V segment lost 10 bases and the J segment 4 bases; nucleotides outside the gene matches: 26. CDR1 is LGHNA, CDR2 YSLEER, per germline. This CDR3 comprises 19 residues. TCRdb's copy holds only in-frame clones and misses some; the assay was immunoSEQ multiplex PCR. The repertoire includes around 180,000 clones, around 94% of them detected once, and more than 1.1% sits in the top ten. The source of this sequence is a woman under 30 in good health. The chain recombines TRBV4-3 with TRBJ1-2, with 8 bases matching TRBD1. The sequenced material came from blood. The CDR3 nucleotides are TGCGCCAACGGACAACCTACAGGGGGAGGGGTTAGGGAGGGCTATGGCTACACCTTC. Translated, it gives CANGQPTGGGVREGYGYTF.